This T cell receptor (beta chain) was observed in a study of cytomegalovirus exposure and HLA in healthy donors. This CDR3 region has 14 residues. V lost 6 bases to trimming and J lost 7 bases; unmatched junction nucleotides: 8. CDR1 and CDR2 from the germline V gene are MDHEN and SYDVKM. Researchers ran the PCR with 60 Vbeta and 13 Jbeta primers. The protocol was immunoSEQ multiplex PCR, while the TCRdb copy is restricted to in-frame clones and leaves out a portion. Of 150,000 to 200,000 clones listed, approximately 80% are singletons. The receptor comes from a woman in her thirties in good health and CMV-seronegative. The chain combines TRBV28 with TRBJ1-2; 10 bases line up with TRBD1. The sample comprised PBMCs. The CDR3 DNA sequence: TGTGCCAGCAGGGCGACAGGGGGCGCGGCTGGCTACACCTTC. Translating it yields CASRATGGAAGYTF.